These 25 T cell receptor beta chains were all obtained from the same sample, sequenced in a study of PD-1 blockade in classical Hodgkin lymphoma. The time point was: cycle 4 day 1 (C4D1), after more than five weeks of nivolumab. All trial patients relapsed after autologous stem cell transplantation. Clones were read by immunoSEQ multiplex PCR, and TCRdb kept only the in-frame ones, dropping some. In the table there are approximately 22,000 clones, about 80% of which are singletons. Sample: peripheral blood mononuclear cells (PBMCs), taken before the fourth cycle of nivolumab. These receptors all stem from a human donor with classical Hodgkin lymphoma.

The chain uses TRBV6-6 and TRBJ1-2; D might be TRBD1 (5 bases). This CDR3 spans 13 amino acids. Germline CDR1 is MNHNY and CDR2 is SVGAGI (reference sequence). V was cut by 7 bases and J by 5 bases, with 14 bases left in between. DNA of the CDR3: TGTGCCAGCACTGACAGCGGATCATATGGCTACACCTTC. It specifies CASTDSGSYGYTF.

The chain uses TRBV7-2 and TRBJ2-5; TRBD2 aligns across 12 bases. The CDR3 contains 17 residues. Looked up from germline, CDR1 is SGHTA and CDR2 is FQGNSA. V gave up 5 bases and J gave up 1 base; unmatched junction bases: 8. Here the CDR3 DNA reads TGTGCCAGCAGCACCCGACTAGCGGGGGCTATCCAAGAGACCCAGTACTTC. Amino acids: CASSTRLAGAIQETQYF.

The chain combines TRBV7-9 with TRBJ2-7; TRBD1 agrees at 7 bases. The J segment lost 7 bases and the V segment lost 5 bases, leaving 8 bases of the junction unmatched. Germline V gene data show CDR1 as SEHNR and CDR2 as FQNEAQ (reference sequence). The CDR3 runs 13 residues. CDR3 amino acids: CASSRQGTGEQYF. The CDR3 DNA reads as TGTGCCAGCAGCCGACAGGGTACAGGGGAGCAGTACTTC.

CDR3 DNA sequence: TGTGCCAGCAGCTTAAAGCTTTGGGAGAAGGAGACCCAGTACTTC. This codes for CASSLKLWEKETQYF. The V gene is TRBV7-2, the J gene TRBJ2-5; D possibly corresponds to TRBD2 (5 bases). The ends were cut back, 2 bases at V and 5 bases at J, with 15 bases in the middle. Germline CDR1 and CDR2: SGHTA and FQGNSA. The CDR3 spans 15 residues.

The CDR3 is CASSHPPPQQGGGLETQYF. DNA of the CDR3: TGTGCCAGCAGCCACCCACCACCCCAGCAGGGAGGAGGATTAGAGACCCAGTACTTC. The chain employs TRBV4-2 and TRBJ2-5; D perhaps matches TRBD2 (6 bases). CDR3 size: 19 residues. In germline, CDR1 is LGHNA, CDR2 YNFKEQ. The ends were cut back, 3 bases at V and 4 bases at J, with 27 bases in the middle.

DNA for the CDR3: TGCGCCAGCAGCTTGGAGACATTCGTCTACGAGCAGTACTTC. It yields the protein CASSLETFVYEQYF. The V gene is TRBV5-1, the J gene TRBJ2-7; no clear D gene. Germline values: CDR1 SGHRS, CDR2 YFSETQ. This CDR3 region has 14 residues. Trimming left V 0 bases short and J 3 bases short, with 10 bases between.

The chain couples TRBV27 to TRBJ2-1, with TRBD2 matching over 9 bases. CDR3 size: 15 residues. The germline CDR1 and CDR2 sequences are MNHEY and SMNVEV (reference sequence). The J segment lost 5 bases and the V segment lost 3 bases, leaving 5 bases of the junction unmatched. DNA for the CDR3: TGTGCCAGCAGTTTGCGGGAGGGCCGAAACAATGAGCAGTTCTTC. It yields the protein CASSLREGRNNEQFF.

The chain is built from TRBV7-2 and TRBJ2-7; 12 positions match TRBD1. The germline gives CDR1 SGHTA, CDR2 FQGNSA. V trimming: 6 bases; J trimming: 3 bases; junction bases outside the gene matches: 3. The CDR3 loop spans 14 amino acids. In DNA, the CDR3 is TGTGCCAGCAGTCGGGACAGGGGGCTCTACGAGCAGTACTTC. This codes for CASSRDRGLYEQYF.

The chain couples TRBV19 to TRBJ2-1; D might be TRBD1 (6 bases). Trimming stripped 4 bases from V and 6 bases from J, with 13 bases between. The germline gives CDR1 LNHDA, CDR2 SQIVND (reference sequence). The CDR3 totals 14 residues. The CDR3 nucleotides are TGTGCCAGTAGTAGGTCCAACAGGGCCAATGAGCAGTTCTTC. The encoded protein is CASSRSNRANEQFF.

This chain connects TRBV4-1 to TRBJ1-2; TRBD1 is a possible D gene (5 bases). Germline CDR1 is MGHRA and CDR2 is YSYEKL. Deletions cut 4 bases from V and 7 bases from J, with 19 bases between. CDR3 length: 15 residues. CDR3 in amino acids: CASSPLLGGSGGYTF. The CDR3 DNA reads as TGCGCCAGCAGCCCGCTACTGGGGGGGAGTGGTGGCTACACCTTC.

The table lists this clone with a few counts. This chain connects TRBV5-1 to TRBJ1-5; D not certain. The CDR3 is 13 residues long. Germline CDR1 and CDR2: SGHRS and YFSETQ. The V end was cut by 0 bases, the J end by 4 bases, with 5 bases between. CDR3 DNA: TGCGCCAGCAGCTTGGGGGCTAATCAGCCCCAGCATTTT. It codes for CASSLGANQPQHF.

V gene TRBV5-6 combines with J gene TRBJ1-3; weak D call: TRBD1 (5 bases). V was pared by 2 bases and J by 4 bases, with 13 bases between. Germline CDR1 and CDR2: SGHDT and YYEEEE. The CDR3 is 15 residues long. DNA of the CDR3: TGTGCCAGCAGCTTCCAGGGTCGGGCCGGAAACACCATATATTTT. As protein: CASSFQGRAGNTIYF.

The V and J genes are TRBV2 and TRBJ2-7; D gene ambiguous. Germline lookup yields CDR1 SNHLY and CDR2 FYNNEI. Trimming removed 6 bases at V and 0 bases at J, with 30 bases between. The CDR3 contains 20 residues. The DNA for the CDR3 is TGTGCCAGCAGGACAAACAAAAGCTGGCCCCCGGTGCGGTCCTCCTACGAGCAGTACTTC. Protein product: CASRTNKSWPPVRSSYEQYF.

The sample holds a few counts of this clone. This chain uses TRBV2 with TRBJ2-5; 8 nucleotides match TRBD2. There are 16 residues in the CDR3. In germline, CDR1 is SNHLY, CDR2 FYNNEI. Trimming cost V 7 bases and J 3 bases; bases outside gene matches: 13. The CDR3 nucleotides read TGTGCCAGCACCAGGGAGAGGCTAGCGGGTAAAGAGACCCAGTACTTC. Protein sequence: CASTRERLAGKETQYF.

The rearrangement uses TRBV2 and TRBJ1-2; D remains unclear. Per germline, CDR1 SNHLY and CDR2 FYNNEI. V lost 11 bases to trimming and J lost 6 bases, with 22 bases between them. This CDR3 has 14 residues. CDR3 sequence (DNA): TGTGCCGGCTTCAGCGGGGAAGGTGGGGATGGCTACACCTTC. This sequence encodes CAGFSGEGGDGYTF.

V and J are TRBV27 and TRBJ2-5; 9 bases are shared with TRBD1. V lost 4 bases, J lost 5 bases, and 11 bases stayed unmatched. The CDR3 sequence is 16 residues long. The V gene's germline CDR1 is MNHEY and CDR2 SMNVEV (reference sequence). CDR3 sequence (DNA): TGTGCCAGCAGTTACGGGACAGGGTCTCTGGGGGAGACCCAGTACTTC. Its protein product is CASSYGTGSLGETQYF.

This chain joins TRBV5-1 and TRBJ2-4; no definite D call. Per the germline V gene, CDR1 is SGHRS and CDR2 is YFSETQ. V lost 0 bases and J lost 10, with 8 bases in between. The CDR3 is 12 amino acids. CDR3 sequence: CASSLATGIQYF. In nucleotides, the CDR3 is TGCGCCAGCAGCTTGGCCACCGGGATTCAGTACTTC.

CDR3 in amino acids: CASRLWGGLETQYF. The CDR3 DNA sequence: TGTGCCAGCAGATTATGGGGGGGTTTGGAGACCCAGTACTTC. The chain has TRBV6-1 and TRBJ2-5, with 7 bases aligning to TRBD2. V lost 6 bases to trimming and J lost 5 bases; unmatched junction nucleotides: 9. Germline assignment: CDR1 MNHNS and CDR2 SASEGT. The CDR3 length is 14 residues.

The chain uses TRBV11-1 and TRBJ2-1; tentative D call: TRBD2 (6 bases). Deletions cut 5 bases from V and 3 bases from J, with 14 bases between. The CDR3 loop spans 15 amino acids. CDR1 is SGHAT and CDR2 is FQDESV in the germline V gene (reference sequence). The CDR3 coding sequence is TGTGCCAGCAGCCGACGGGACTCCTACTACAATGAGCAGTTCTTC. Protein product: CASSRRDSYYNEQFF. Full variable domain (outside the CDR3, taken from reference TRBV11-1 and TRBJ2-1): EAEVAQSPRYKITEKSQAVAFWCDPISGHATLYWYRQILGQGPELLVQFQDESVVDDSQLPKDRFSAERLKGVDSTLKIQPAELGDSAMYLCASSRRDSYYNEQFFGPGTRLTVL.

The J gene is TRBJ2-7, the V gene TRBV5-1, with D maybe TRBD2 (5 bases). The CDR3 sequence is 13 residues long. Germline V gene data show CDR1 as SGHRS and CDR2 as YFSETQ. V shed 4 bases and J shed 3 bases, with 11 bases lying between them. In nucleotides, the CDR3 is TGCGCCAGCAGCCTCCTCGGGGACTACGAGCAGTACTTC. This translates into CASSLLGDYEQYF.

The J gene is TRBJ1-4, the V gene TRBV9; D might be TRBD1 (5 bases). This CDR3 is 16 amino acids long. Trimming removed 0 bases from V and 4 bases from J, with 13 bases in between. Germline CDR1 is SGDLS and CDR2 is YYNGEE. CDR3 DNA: TGTGCCAGCAGCGTAGCGAGGGGAGGCGATAATGAAAAACTGTTTTTT. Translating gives CASSVARGGDNEKLFF.

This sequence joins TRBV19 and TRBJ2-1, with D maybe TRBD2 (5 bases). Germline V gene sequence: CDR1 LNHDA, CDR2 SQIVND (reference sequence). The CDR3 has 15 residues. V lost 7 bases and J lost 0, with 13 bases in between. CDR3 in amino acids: CASKRQISSYNEQFF. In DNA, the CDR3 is TGTGCCAGTAAGCGGCAGATCAGCTCCTACAATGAGCAGTTCTTC.

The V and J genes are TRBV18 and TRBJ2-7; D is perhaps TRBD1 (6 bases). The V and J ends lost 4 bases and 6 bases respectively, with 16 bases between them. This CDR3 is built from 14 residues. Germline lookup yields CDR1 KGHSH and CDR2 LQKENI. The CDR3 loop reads CASSQTTGLGEQYF. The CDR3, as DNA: TGTGCCAGCTCACAAACGACAGGCCTTGGCGAGCAGTACTTC.

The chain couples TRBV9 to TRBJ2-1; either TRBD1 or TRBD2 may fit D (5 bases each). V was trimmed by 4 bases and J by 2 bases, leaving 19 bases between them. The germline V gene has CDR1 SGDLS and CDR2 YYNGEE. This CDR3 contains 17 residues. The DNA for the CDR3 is TGTGCCAGCAGCAAATTGGGACCGCCAGTGGCCTACAATGAGCAGTTCTTC. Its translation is CASSKLGPPVAYNEQFF.

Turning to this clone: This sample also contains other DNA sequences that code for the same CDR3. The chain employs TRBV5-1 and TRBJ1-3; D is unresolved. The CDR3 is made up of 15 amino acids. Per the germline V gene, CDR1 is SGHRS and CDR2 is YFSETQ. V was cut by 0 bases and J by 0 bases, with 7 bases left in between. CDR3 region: CASSLAGSSGNTIYF. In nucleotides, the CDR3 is TGCGCCAGCAGCTTGGCGGGGAGCTCTGGAAACACCATATATTTT.